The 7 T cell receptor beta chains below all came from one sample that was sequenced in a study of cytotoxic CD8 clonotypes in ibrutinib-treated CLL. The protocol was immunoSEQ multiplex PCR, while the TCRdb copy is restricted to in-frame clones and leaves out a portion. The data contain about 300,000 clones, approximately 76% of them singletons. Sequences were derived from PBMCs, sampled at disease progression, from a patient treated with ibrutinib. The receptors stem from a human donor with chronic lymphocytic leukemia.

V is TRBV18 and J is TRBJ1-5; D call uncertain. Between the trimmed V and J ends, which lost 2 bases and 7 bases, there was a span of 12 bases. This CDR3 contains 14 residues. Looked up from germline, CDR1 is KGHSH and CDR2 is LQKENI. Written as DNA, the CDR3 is TGTGCCAGCTCACCATGGCAGATCGGGCAGCCCCAGCATTTT. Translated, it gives CASSPWQIGQPQHF.

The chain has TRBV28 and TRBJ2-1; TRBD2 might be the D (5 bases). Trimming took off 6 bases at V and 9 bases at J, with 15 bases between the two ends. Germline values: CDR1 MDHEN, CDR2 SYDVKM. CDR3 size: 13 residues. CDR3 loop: CASSSGRLTEQFF. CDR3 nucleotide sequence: TGTGCCAGCAGCTCTGGGAGACTAACTGAGCAGTTCTTC.

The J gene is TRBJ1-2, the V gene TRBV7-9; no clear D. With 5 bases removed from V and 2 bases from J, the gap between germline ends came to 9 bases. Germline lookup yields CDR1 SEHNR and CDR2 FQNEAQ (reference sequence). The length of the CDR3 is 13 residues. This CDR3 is CASSPNVNYGYTF. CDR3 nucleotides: TGTGCCAGCAGCCCTAATGTGAACTATGGCTACACCTTC.

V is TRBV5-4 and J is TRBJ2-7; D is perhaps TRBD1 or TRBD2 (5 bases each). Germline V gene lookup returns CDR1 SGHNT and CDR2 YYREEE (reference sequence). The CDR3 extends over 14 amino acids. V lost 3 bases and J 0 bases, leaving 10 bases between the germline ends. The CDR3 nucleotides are TGTGCCAGCAGCTCCCGGGACGGCTCCTACGAGCAGTACTTC. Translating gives CASSSRDGSYEQYF.

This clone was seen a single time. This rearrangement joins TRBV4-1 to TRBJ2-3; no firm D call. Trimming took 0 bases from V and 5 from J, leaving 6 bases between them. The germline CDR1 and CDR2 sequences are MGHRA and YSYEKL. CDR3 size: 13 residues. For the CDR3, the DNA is TGCGCCAGCAGCCAAGATCTTATAGATACGCAGTATTTT. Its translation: CASSQDLIDTQYF.

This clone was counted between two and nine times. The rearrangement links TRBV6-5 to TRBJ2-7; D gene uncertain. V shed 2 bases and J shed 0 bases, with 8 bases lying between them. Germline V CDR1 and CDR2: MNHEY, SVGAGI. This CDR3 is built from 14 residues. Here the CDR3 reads CASSYGVGSYEQYF. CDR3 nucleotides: TGTGCCAGCAGTTACGGGGTGGGCTCCTACGAGCAGTACTTC.

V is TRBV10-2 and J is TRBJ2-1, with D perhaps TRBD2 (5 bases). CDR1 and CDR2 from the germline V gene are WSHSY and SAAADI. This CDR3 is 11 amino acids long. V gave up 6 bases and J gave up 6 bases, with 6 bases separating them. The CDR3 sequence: CASRLGNEQFF. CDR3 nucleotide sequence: TGCGCCAGCAGACTAGGCAATGAGCAGTTCTTC.